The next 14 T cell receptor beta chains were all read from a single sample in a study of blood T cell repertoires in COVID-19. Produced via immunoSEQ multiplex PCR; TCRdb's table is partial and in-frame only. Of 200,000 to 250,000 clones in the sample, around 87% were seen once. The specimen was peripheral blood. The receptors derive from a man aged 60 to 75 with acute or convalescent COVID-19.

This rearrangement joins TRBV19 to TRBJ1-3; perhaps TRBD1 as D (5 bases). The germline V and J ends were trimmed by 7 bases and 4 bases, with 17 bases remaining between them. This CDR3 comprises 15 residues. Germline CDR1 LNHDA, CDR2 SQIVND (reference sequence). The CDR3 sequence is CASTISPGVGNTIYF. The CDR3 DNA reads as TGTGCCAGTACCATCTCGCCGGGGGTGGGAAACACCATATATTTT.

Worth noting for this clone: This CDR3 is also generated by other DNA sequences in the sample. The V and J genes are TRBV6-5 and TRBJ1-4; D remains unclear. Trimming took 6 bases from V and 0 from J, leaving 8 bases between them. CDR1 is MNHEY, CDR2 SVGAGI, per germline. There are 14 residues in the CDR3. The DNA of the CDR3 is TGTGCCAGCAGCCGCGGGGCAACTAATGAAAAACTGTTTTTT. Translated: CASSRGATNEKLFF.

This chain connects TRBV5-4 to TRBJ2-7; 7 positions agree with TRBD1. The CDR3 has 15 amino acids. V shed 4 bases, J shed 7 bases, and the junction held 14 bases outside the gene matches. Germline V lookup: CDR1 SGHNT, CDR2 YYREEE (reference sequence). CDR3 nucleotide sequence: TGTGCCAGCAGCCAGCTTAGGGGGCGCGCAGGGGAGCAGTACTTC. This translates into CASSQLRGRAGEQYF.

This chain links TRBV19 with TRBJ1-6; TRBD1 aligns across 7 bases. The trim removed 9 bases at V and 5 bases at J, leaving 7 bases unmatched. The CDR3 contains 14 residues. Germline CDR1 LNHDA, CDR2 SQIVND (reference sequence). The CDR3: CASGDRADNSPLHF. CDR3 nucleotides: TGTGCCAGCGGGGACAGAGCTGATAATTCACCCCTCCACTTT.

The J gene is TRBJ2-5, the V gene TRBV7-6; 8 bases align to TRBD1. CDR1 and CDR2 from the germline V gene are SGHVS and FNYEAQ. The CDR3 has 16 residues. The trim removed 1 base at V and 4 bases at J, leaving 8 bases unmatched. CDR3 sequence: CASSLVTGGYRETQYF. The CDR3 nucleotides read TGTGCCAGCAGCTTAGTAACAGGGGGATATAGAGAGACCCAGTACTTC.

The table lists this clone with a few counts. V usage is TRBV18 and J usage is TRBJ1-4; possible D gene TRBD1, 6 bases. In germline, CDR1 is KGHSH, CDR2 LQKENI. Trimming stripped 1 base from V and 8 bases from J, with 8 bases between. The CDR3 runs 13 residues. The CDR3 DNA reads TGTGCCAGCTCACCACAGAGGGGGGAAAAACTGTTTTTT. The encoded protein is CASSPQRGEKLFF.

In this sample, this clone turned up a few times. CDR3 residues: CASSQVRGNEQYF. DNA of the CDR3: TGTGCCAGCAGCCAAGTTAGAGGGAACGAGCAGTACTTC. The gene calls are TRBV14 and TRBJ2-7; maybe TRBD2 (5 bases). The germline V gene encodes CDR1 SGHDN and CDR2 FVKESK. V lost 1 base and J 5 bases, leaving 9 bases between the germline ends. CDR3 length: 13 residues.

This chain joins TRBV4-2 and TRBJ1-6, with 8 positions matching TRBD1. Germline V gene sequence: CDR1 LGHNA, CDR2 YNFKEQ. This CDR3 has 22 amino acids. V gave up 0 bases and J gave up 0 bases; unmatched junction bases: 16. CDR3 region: CASSQDWGGQENQISYNSPLHF. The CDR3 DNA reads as TGTGCCAGCAGCCAAGATTGGGGGGGACAGGAGAACCAGATCTCCTATAATTCACCCCTCCACTTT.

The CDR3 protein is CASSKEDKDNEQFF. DNA of the CDR3: TGTGCCAGCAGCAAAGAGGACAAAGACAATGAGCAGTTCTTC. V and J are TRBV21-1 and TRBJ2-1; no DNA check was done on the table's D call, TRBD1. TRBV21-1 is classified as a pseudogene. This CDR3 comprises 14 residues.

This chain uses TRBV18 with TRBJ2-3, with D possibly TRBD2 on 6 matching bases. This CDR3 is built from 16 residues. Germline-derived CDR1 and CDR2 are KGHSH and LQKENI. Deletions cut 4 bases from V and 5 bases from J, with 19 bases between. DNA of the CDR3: TGTGCCAGCTCACGACTAGGGACTGCTGGGATAGATACGCAGTATTTT. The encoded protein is CASSRLGTAGIDTQYF.

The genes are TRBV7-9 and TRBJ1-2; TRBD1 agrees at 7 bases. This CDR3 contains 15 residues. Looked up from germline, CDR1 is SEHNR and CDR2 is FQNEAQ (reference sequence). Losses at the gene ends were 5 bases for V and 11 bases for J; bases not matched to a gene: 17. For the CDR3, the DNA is TGTGCCAGCAGCCTAAATCTGGACAGGCGAATAGGTTACACCTTC. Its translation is CASSLNLDRRIGYTF.

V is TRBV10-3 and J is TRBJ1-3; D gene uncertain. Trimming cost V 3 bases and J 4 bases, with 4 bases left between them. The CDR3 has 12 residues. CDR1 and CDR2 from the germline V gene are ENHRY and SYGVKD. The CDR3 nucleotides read TGTGCCATCAGTGACGCGGGAAACACCATATATTTT. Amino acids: CAISDAGNTIYF.

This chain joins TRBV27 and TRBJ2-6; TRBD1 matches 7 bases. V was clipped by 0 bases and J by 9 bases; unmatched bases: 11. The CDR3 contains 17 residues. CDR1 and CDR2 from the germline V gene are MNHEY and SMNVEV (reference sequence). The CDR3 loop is CASSLSDSGGSNNVLTF. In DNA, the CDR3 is TGTGCCAGCAGTTTATCGGATTCAGGGGGATCGAACAACGTCCTGACTTTC.

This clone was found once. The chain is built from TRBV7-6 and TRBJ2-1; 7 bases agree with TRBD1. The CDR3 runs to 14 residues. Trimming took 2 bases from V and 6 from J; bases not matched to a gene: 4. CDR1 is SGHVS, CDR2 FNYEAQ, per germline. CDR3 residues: CASSLRGQSNEQFF. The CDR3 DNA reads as TGTGCCAGCAGCTTACGGGGACAGAGCAATGAGCAGTTCTTC.